Below are 22 T cell receptor beta chains sequenced from a single sample in a study of preoperative IRX-2 immunotherapy in early breast cancer. The assay was immunoSEQ multiplex PCR, and TCRdb's table has in-frame clones only and misses some. The profile covers 24,000 or so clones, with more than 65% appearing a single time and less than 2.5% taken by the ten largest. This sample's treatment: preoperative locoregional IRX-2 cytokine immunotherapy. The input for sequencing was lymph node tissue, taken before IRX-2 immunotherapy. Source of these receptors: a human donor with breast cancer.

In its sample, this clone is medium-sized. The J gene is TRBJ2-3, the V gene TRBV6-8; unclear D gene. This CDR3 is 14 amino acids long. V was pared by 7 bases and J by 0 bases, with 11 bases between. Germline V CDR1 and CDR2: MNHGY, SAAAGT. The CDR3 DNA reads as TGTGCCAGCATCTGGTCGGCTAGCACAGATACGCAGTATTTT. It specifies CASIWSASTDTQYF.

The chain's CDR3 is CASSPATGGLYEQYF. The CDR3 DNA follows: TGCGCCAGCAGTCCTGCGACAGGGGGGTTGTACGAGCAGTACTTC. The chain has TRBV5-1 and TRBJ2-7, with TRBD1 matching 9 bases. Germline lookup yields CDR1 SGHRS and CDR2 YFSETQ. The CDR3 covers 15 residues. Trimming at V came to 5 bases and at J to 4 bases, leaving 10 bases not matched to a gene.

V and J are TRBV28 and TRBJ1-1; D remains unclear. This CDR3 is built from 14 residues. The V gene lost 2 bases and the J gene lost 6 bases, with 13 bases spanning the gap. Germline V gene sequence: CDR1 MDHEN, CDR2 SYDVKM. The CDR3: CASSLRATTAEAFF. DNA for the CDR3: TGTGCCAGCAGTTTACGGGCCACCACCGCTGAAGCTTTCTTT.

The V and J genes are TRBV11-3 and TRBJ1-4; D remains unclear. Germline loops: CDR1 SGHNT, CDR2 YENEEA. This CDR3 spans 16 amino acids. V lost 2 bases and J lost 8, with 18 bases in between. CDR3 loop: CASSLLPNHGREKLFF. The CDR3 nucleotides are TGTGCCAGCAGCTTATTACCAAATCATGGAAGGGAAAAACTGTTTTTT.

The chain links TRBV2 to TRBJ1-4, with no clear D. V shed 5 bases and J shed 3 bases, with 13 bases lying between them. CDR1 SNHLY and CDR2 FYNNEI come from the germline V gene. This CDR3 contains 15 residues. The CDR3 loop reads CASSKIGVANEKLFF. Written as DNA, the CDR3 is TGTGCCAGCAGTAAAATCGGGGTGGCTAATGAAAAACTGTTTTTT.

The chain combines TRBV10-2 with TRBJ1-1, with D hard to call. Germline CDR1 is WSHSY and CDR2 is SAAADI. Trimming removed 5 bases from V and 3 bases from J, with 10 bases in between. The CDR3 length is 13 residues. The CDR3 loop is CASSKGRDTEAFF. Here the CDR3 DNA reads TGCGCCAGCAGTAAGGGTCGCGACACTGAAGCTTTCTTT.

V gene TRBV11-3 combines with J gene TRBJ2-7, with D possibly matching TRBD2 (6 bases). Germline assignment: CDR1 SGHNT and CDR2 YENEEA. Trimming took off 3 bases at V and 5 bases at J, with 17 bases between the two ends. The CDR3 runs to 15 residues. The CDR3 spells CASSLDGGAIHEQYF. The CDR3 DNA is TGTGCCAGCAGCTTGGACGGGGGAGCGATACACGAGCAGTACTTC.

This clone was detected a few times. One junction end does not reproduce the germline sequence, and a read error may be involved. The chain combines TRBV18 with TRBJ2-1; 15 positions agree with TRBD2. The CDR3 is made up of 13 amino acids. Germline V gives CDR1 KGHSH, CDR2 LQKENI. The CDR3 loop reads CASSQGLAGGSIF. The CDR3 DNA follows: TGTGCCAGCTCCCAAGGACTAGCGGGGGGGTCAATCTTC.

The chain links TRBV19 to TRBJ1-6, with D unclear. CDR1 LNHDA and CDR2 SQIVND come from the germline V gene (reference sequence). The V end lost 1 base, the J end lost 6 bases, and 13 bases lay between the germline ends. This CDR3 is built from 16 residues. This CDR3 is CASSIGLSGANSPLHF. Written as DNA, the CDR3 is TGTGCCAGTAGTATAGGCCTATCCGGCGCTAATTCACCCCTCCACTTT.

A word on this clone: Germline and junction disagree at one end, which may indicate a read error. This sequence joins TRBV6-8 and TRBJ1-3; a possible D gene is TRBD1 (6 bases). The CDR3 spans 15 residues. The V gene's germline CDR1 is MNHGY and CDR2 SAAAGT. CDR3 nucleotides: TGTGCCATCAGTATCACAGGGATCGCTGGAAACACCATATATTTT. Its translation: CAISITGIAGNTIYF.

The V and J genes are TRBV5-1 and TRBJ1-4; 9 nucleotides line up with TRBD1. This CDR3 comprises 14 residues. Trimming took 5 bases from V and 8 from J; bases not matched to a gene: 7. From germline, CDR1 is SGHRS and CDR2 YFSETQ. The chain's CDR3 is CASRRDRVEEKLFF. In DNA, the CDR3 is TGCGCCAGCAGGAGGGACAGGGTTGAGGAAAAACTGTTTTTT.

Concerning this clone itself: The junction shows a germline mismatch at one end, possibly a read error. The genes are TRBV6-8 and TRBJ1-2; 8 bases match TRBD1. This CDR3 contains 15 residues. Germline CDR1 MNHGY, CDR2 SAAAGT. The CDR3 loop reads CAISGPTGAHYGYTF. The CDR3 DNA sequence: TGTGCCATCAGTGGACCGACAGGGGCCCACTATGGCTACACCTTC.

There are a few counts of this clone. This chain links TRBV11-3 with TRBJ1-5; TRBD1 matches 9 bases. The length of the CDR3 is 16 residues. The junction had 5 bases not matched to a gene; V was cut back by 1 base and J by 4 bases. Germline assignment: CDR1 SGHNT and CDR2 YENEEA. CDR3 nucleotides: TGTGCCAGCAGCTTAGGAATCGGGACAGGGAATCAGCCCCAGCATTTT. This codes for CASSLGIGTGNQPQHF.

Concerning this clone itself: The DNA is left out, because the CDR3 cannot be placed on it with certainty; the CDR3 is given as TCRdb lists it. The J gene is TRBJ1-3, the V gene TRBV7-5; the table's D call, TRBD1, was not checked against the DNA. TRBV7-5 is a pseudogene. From its first to its last residue, the CDR3 has 15 amino acids. CDR3 in amino acids: CASSSPVAAGNTIYF.

The V call is TRBV28, the J call TRBJ1-2; 8 nucleotides match TRBD1. V gave up 7 bases and J gave up 2 bases; unmatched junction bases: 6. Germline V lookup: CDR1 MDHEN, CDR2 SYDVKM. The CDR3 is 14 amino acids. In DNA, the CDR3 is TGTGCCAGCACCAACCCAGGGGGCAACTATGGCTACACCTTC. As protein: CASTNPGGNYGYTF.

The gene calls are TRBV15 and TRBJ1-1; D is ambiguous. Deletions cut 6 bases from V and 0 bases from J, with 14 bases between. CDR1 and CDR2 from the germline V gene are LNHNV and YYDKDF (reference sequence). The CDR3 covers 15 residues. This chain's CDR3 is CATRNGRPMNTEAFF. The DNA of the CDR3 is TGTGCCACCAGGAATGGCAGGCCCATGAACACTGAAGCTTTCTTT.

This rearrangement joins TRBV28 to TRBJ1-1, with a possible D match to TRBD1 (5 bases). V was trimmed by 2 bases and J by 0 bases, leaving 10 bases between them. Germline V gives CDR1 MDHEN, CDR2 SYDVKM. The CDR3 length is 15 residues. CDR3 residues: CASSLTRGMNTEAFF. CDR3 coding DNA: TGTGCCAGCAGTTTAACCCGGGGGATGAACACTGAAGCTTTCTTT.

The chain combines TRBV6-8 with TRBJ1-1; D is undetermined. Germline V gene lookup returns CDR1 MNHGY and CDR2 SAAAGT. V was pared by 2 bases and J by 0 bases, with 4 bases between. This CDR3 is 13 amino acids long. The CDR3 nucleotides are TGTGCCAGCAGTTACGAGGTGAACACTGAAGCTTTCTTT. This translates into CASSYEVNTEAFF.

The sample holds one count of this clone. V gene TRBV6-8 combines with J gene TRBJ1-5; D gene uncertain. CDR3 size: 14 residues. The V gene's germline CDR1 is MNHGY and CDR2 SAAAGT. Trimming removed 2 bases at V and 6 bases at J, with 11 bases between. This CDR3 reads CASSYTGLIQPQHF. The CDR3 DNA follows: TGTGCCAGCAGTTACACGGGGTTGATTCAGCCCCAGCATTTT.

The chain has TRBV19 and TRBJ2-1; possibly TRBD1 for D (5 bases). The CDR3 consists of 14 residues. CDR1 and CDR2 from the germline V gene are LNHDA and SQIVND (reference sequence). The V and J ends lost 6 bases and 3 bases respectively, with 12 bases between them. In nucleotides, the CDR3 is TGTGCCAGTAGCCTACAGGTTTTCTACAATGAGCAGTTCTTC. It codes for CASSLQVFYNEQFF.

This chain joins TRBV11-3 and TRBJ1-2, with D perhaps TRBD1 (6 bases). The V end was cut by 5 bases, the J end by 7 bases, with 20 bases between. Germline assignment: CDR1 SGHNT and CDR2 YENEEA. This CDR3 region has 15 residues. CDR3 sequence (DNA): TGTGCCAGCAGCCCTGGACAGCGGTATCTGTCTGGCTACACCTTC. Protein product: CASSPGQRYLSGYTF.

J is TRBJ2-6 and V is TRBV19; TRBD2 aligns across 8 bases. Looked up from germline, CDR1 is LNHDA and CDR2 is SQIVND (reference sequence). The junction had 10 bases not matched to a gene; V was cut back by 6 bases and J by 0 bases. The CDR3 is 18 amino acids. CDR3 DNA sequence: TGTGCCAGTAGGGTACTAGCGGACTATCTCTCTGGGGCCAACGTCCTGACTTTC. Its protein product is CASRVLADYLSGANVLTF.